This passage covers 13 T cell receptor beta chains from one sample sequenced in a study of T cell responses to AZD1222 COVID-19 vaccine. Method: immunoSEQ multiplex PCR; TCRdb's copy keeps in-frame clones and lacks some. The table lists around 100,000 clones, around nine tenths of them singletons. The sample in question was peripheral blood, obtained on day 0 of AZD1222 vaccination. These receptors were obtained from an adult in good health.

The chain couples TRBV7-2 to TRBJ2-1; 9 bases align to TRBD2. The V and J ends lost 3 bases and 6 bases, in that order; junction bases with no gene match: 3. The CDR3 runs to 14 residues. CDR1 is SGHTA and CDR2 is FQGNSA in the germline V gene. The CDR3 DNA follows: TGTGCCAGCAGCTTGACTAGCGGCCGCAATGAGCAGTTCTTC. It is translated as CASSLTSGRNEQFF.

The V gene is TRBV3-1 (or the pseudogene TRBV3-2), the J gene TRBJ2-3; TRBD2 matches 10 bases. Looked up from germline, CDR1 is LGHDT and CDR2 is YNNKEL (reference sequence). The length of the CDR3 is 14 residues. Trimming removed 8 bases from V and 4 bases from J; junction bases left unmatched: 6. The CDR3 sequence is CASARTSGADTQYF. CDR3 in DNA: TGTGCCAGCGCCCGGACTAGCGGTGCAGATACGCAGTATTTT.

The CDR3 is CASEREGYEQYF. CDR3 DNA: TGTGCCAGCGAGCGGGAGGGGTACGAGCAGTACTTC. The genes are TRBV2 and TRBJ2-7, with TRBD2 matching over 10 bases. The germline CDR1 and CDR2 sequences are SNHLY and FYNNEI. The CDR3 runs 12 residues. V gave up 8 bases and J gave up 4 bases; unmatched junction bases: 2.

CDR3 amino acids: CASSQDSGRGVLNYGYTF. CDR3 sequence (DNA): TGCGCCAGCAGCCAAGATTCGGGCAGGGGGGTCCTTAACTATGGCTACACCTTC. The rearrangement links TRBV4-1 to TRBJ1-2, with 7 positions matching TRBD1. The V gene end was trimmed by 0 bases and the J gene end by 1 base; junction bases not matched to a gene: 11. This CDR3 has 18 residues. Germline loops: CDR1 MGHRA, CDR2 YSYEKL.

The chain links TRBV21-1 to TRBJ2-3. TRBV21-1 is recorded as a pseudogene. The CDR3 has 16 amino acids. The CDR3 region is CASTHNIAPDTDTQYF. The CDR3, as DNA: TGTGCCAGCACTCATAACATTGCGCCAGACACAGATACGCAGTATTTT.

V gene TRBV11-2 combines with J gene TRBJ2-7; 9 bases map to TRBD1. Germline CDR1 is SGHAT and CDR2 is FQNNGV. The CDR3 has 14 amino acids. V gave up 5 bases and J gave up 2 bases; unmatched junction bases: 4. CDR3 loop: CASSTGQGAYEQYF. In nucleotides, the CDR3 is TGTGCCAGCAGCACGGGACAGGGTGCCTACGAGCAGTACTTC.

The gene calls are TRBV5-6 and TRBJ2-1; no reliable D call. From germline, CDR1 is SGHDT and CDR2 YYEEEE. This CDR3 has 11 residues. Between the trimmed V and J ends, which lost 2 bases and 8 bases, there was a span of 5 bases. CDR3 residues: CASSLIHEQFF. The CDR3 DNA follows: TGTGCCAGCAGCTTAATCCATGAGCAGTTCTTC.

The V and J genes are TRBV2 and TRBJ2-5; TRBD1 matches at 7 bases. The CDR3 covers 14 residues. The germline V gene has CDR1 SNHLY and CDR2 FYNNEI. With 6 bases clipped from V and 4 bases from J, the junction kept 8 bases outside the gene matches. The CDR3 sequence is CASSPGQIIETQYF. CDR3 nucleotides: TGTGCCAGCAGCCCGGGACAGATTATAGAGACCCAGTACTTC.

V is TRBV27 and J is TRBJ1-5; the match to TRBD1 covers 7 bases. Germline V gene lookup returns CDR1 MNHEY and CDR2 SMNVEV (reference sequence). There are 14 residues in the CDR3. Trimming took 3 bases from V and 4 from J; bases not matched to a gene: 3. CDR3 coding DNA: TGTGCCAGCAGTTTTTCAGGGGGAAATCAGCCCCAGCATTTT. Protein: CASSFSGGNQPQHF.

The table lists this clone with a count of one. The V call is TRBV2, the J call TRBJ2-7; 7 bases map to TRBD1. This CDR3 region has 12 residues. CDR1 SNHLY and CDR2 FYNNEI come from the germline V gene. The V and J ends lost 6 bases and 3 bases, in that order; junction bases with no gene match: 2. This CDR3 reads CASSGDSYEQYF. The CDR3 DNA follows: TGTGCCAGCAGCGGGGACAGCTACGAGCAGTACTTC.

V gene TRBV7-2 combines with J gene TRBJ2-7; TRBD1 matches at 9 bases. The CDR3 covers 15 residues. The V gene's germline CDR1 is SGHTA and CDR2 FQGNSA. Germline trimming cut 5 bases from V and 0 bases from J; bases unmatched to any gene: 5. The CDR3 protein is CASSAGQGSSYEQYF. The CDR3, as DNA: TGTGCCAGCAGCGCTGGACAGGGGAGCTCCTACGAGCAGTACTTC.

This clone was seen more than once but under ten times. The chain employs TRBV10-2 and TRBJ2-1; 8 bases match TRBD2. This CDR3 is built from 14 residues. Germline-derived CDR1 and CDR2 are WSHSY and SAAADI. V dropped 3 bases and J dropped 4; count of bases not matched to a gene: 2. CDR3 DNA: TGCGCCAGCAGTGACCGGGGGGGGTACAATGAGCAGTTCTTC. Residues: CASSDRGGYNEQFF.

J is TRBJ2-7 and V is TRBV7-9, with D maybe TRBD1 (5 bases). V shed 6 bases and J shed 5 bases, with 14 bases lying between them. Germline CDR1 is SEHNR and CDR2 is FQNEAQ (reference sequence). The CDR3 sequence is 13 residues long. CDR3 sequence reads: CASSTQGTDEQYF. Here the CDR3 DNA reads TGTGCCAGCAGTACCCAGGGTACCGACGAGCAGTACTTC.